These 32 T cell receptor beta chains came from one sample sequenced in a study of radiotherapy plus CTLA-4 blockade in lung cancer. Measured with immunoSEQ multiplex PCR; TCRdb has only the in-frame clones, and not every one. The sample shows about 53,000 clones, about four fifths of them seen only once. The sample was peripheral blood, taken from a patient treated with radiotherapy plus ipilimumab. The receptor source for this set is a human donor with non-small cell lung cancer whose response to radiotherapy plus ipilimumab could not be evaluated.

The rearrangement uses TRBV29-1 and TRBJ1-1; the D is unclear. Per germline, CDR1 SQVTM and CDR2 ANQGSEA. The ends were cut back, 7 bases at V and 3 bases at J, with 12 bases in the middle. CDR3 size: 12 residues. The CDR3 is CSAHSYDTEAFF. DNA of the CDR3: TGCAGCGCCCACTCGTATGACACTGAAGCTTTCTTT.

The chain recombines TRBV28 with TRBJ1-5, with a tentative D call TRBD1 (6 bases). CDR1 is MDHEN, CDR2 SYDVKM, per germline. Trimming removed 5 bases from V and 4 bases from J, with 15 bases in between. The CDR3 extends over 15 amino acids. The CDR3 protein is CASSPTIRGNQPQHF. The CDR3 region has the DNA TGTGCCAGCAGTCCTACCATCAGGGGTAATCAGCCCCAGCATTTT.

This clone has only a few counts. The chain recombines TRBV6-5 with TRBJ1-3; the D gene is possibly TRBD1 (5 bases). The CDR3 is 13 amino acids. Between the trimmed V and J ends, which lost 5 bases and 3 bases, there was a span of 8 bases. Germline CDR1 is MNHEY and CDR2 is SVGAGI. CDR3 in DNA: TGTGCCAGCAGTCCAGGGATTGGAAACACCATATATTTT. Residues: CASSPGIGNTIYF.

This chain uses TRBV5-1 with TRBJ2-7; 13 nucleotides match TRBD2. Germline CDR1 reads SGHRS; CDR2 reads YFSETQ. The CDR3 contains 15 residues. J was trimmed by 5 bases and V by 6 bases; bases with no gene match: 8. The CDR3 loop reads CASNPGTSGANEQYF. CDR3 in DNA: TGCGCCAGCAACCCCGGGACTAGCGGGGCAAACGAGCAGTACTTC.

The sample holds one count of this clone. The rearrangement links TRBV7-2 to TRBJ2-1; no firm D call. CDR1 SGHTA and CDR2 FQGNSA come from the germline V gene. V dropped 1 base and J dropped 3 bases, with 4 bases sitting between them. This CDR3 comprises 13 residues. CDR3 sequence reads: CASSLGLYNEQFF. In DNA form, the CDR3 reads TGTGCCAGCAGCTTAGGACTCTACAATGAGCAGTTCTTC.

The V call is TRBV28, the J call TRBJ1-2, with 8 positions matching TRBD1. The V segment lost 6 bases and the J segment 4 bases; nucleotides outside the gene matches: 10. Germline V CDR1 and CDR2: MDHEN, SYDVKM. The CDR3 totals 15 residues. The CDR3 loop is CASRGTGGRRYGYTF. The CDR3 coding sequence is TGTGCCAGCAGGGGAACAGGGGGTAGGCGCTATGGCTACACCTTC.

The genes are TRBV7-3 and TRBJ2-2; D is possibly TRBD2 (5 bases). The CDR3 extends over 11 amino acids. Germline CDR1 is SGHTA and CDR2 is FQGTGA. V lost 5 bases to trimming and J lost 7 bases, with 5 bases between them. This CDR3 reads CASSAGGELFF. DNA of the CDR3: TGTGCCAGCAGCGCGGGCGGGGAGCTGTTTTTT.

This clone was seen only once. V is TRBV10-3 and J is TRBJ2-2; D may be TRBD2 (5 bases). V lost 2 bases and J lost 7, with 11 bases in between. The germline CDR1 and CDR2 sequences are ENHRY and SYGVKD. The CDR3 spans 14 residues. The CDR3 DNA reads TGTGCCATCAGTGAGAGGGAGCTGGGCGGGGAGCTGTTTTTT. This codes for CAISERELGGELFF.

The chain combines TRBV2 with TRBJ2-5; 7 positions agree with TRBD1. The DNA end is more similar to TRBJ2-7, so the J call may be wrong. Germline assignment: CDR1 SNHLY and CDR2 FYNNEI. The CDR3 has 16 amino acids. In DNA form, the CDR3 reads TGTGCCAGCAGTGACCCGACAGGGCAGACCGCCTACGAGCAGTACTTC. Translating gives CASSDPTGQTAYEQYF.

The chain has TRBV7-9 and TRBJ2-3, with unresolved D. This CDR3 is built from 15 residues. Trimming shortened V by 3 bases and J by 0 bases, and 10 bases separated the two germline ends. Per germline, CDR1 SEHNR and CDR2 FQNEAQ (reference sequence). CDR3 nucleotides: TGTGCCAGCAGCTTGCCGCAAGCTAGCACAGATACGCAGTATTTT. This encodes CASSLPQASTDTQYF.

This clone was found once. The chain uses TRBV15 and TRBJ1-1, with 8 bases lining up with TRBD1. CDR3 length equals 13 residues. The germline V gene has CDR1 LNHNV and CDR2 YYDKDF (reference sequence). The V segment lost 1 base and the J segment 11 bases; nucleotides outside the gene matches: 6. Written as DNA, the CDR3 is TGTGCCACCAGCAGAGTCAAGACAGGGGTGGCTTTCTTT. Its translation: CATSRVKTGVAFF.

This rearrangement joins TRBV28 to TRBJ1-1; no firm D call. The germline CDR1 and CDR2 sequences are MDHEN and SYDVKM. Trimming cost V 4 bases and J 7 bases, with 16 bases left between them. This CDR3 region has 14 residues. CDR3 residues: CASSSPPGQIEAFF. For the CDR3, the DNA is TGTGCCAGCAGTTCCCCCCCTGGGCAGATTGAAGCTTTCTTT.

This chain uses TRBV4-3 with TRBJ1-3, with D hard to call. V gave up 1 base and J gave up 2 bases, with 18 bases separating them. Germline V gene data show CDR1 as LGHNA and CDR2 as YSLEER. This CDR3 is 18 amino acids long. The CDR3 sequence: CASSQGRDAGSPGNTIYF. Written as DNA, the CDR3 is TGCGCCAGCAGCCAAGGAAGAGATGCGGGCAGCCCTGGAAACACCATATATTTT.

The table lists this clone with a count of one. This sequence joins TRBV5-1 and TRBJ1-5, with D possibly being TRBD1 (6 bases). Germline V gene lookup returns CDR1 SGHRS and CDR2 YFSETQ. The length of the CDR3 is 14 residues. With 1 base removed from V and 6 bases from J, the gap between germline ends came to 11 bases. CDR3 residues: CASSLQQGSQPQHF. CDR3 DNA sequence: TGCGCCAGCAGCTTGCAACAGGGAAGTCAGCCCCAGCATTTT.

V gene TRBV7-9 combines with J gene TRBJ2-3; 12 nucleotides align to TRBD2. Germline trimming cut 0 bases from V and 3 bases from J; bases unmatched to any gene: 4. Looked up from germline, CDR1 is SEHNR and CDR2 is FQNEAQ (reference sequence). The CDR3 is made up of 17 amino acids. DNA for the CDR3: TGTGCCAGCAGCTTAGCAGGGGGGACTAGCGGGACAGATACGCAGTATTTT. Residues: CASSLAGGTSGTDTQYF.

This rearrangement joins TRBV27 to TRBJ2-7; a possible D gene is TRBD2 (5 bases). V dropped 2 bases and J dropped 4 bases, with 6 bases sitting between them. CDR1 is MNHEY, CDR2 SMNVEV, per germline (reference sequence). The CDR3 is made up of 12 amino acids. The CDR3 DNA sequence: TGTGCCAGCAGTTTACCGGGGTACGAGCAGTACTTC. Residues: CASSLPGYEQYF.

This clone has a handful of counts. This chain connects TRBV11-3 to TRBJ2-2, with 9 positions matching TRBD1. Trimming at V came to 6 bases and at J to 6 bases, leaving 11 bases not matched to a gene. Germline CDR1 reads SGHNT; CDR2 reads YENEEA. The CDR3 length is 16 residues. This chain's CDR3 is CASRNTGTGFPGELFF. As DNA, the CDR3 is TGTGCCAGCAGAAATACCGGGACAGGGTTTCCCGGGGAGCTGTTTTTT.

The chain combines TRBV7-2 with TRBJ1-2; no firm D call. This CDR3 contains 13 residues. Germline CDR1 SGHTA, CDR2 FQGNSA. V lost 2 bases to trimming and J lost 2 bases, with 6 bases between them. The CDR3 DNA sequence: TGTGCCAGCAGCTTATCGAGGAACTATGGCTACACCTTC. The encoded protein is CASSLSRNYGYTF.

The rearrangement links TRBV19 to TRBJ2-1; a possible D gene is TRBD2 (6 bases). V lost 3 bases and J lost 4, with 22 bases in between. The germline gives CDR1 LNHDA, CDR2 SQIVND (reference sequence). The CDR3 loop spans 18 amino acids. The DNA for the CDR3 is TGTGCCAGTAGTATTTCCCCGAGGGGACTCGTACAATACAATGAGCAGTTCTTC. This codes for CASSISPRGLVQYNEQFF.

CDR3 in amino acids: CASSASGSAYNEQFF. CDR3 DNA sequence: TGTGCCAGCAGTGCTAGCGGGAGCGCCTACAATGAGCAGTTCTTC. The rearrangement joins TRBV27 to TRBJ2-1, with 10 bases aligning to TRBD2. V shed 5 bases, J shed 2 bases, and the junction held 3 bases outside the gene matches. This CDR3 contains 15 residues. Germline V CDR1 and CDR2: MNHEY, SMNVEV (reference sequence).

The CDR3 loop reads CASSLEGGFYGYTF. The CDR3 DNA sequence: TGTGCCAGCAGCCTCGAAGGGGGTTTCTATGGCTACACCTTC. The chain joins TRBV5-4 to TRBJ1-2; weak D call: TRBD1 (6 bases). The CDR3 extends over 14 amino acids. Germline V gives CDR1 SGHNT, CDR2 YYREEE (reference sequence). V lost 4 bases and J lost 4, with 14 bases in between.

The chain uses TRBV28 and TRBJ2-7; D gene ambiguous. The CDR3 spans 14 residues. Trimming pared 6 bases from V and 3 bases from J, leaving 15 bases between. CDR1 and CDR2 from the germline V gene are MDHEN and SYDVKM. CDR3 sequence reads: CASSKRSAFYEQYF. The DNA for the CDR3 is TGTGCCAGCAGCAAACGCAGCGCGTTCTACGAGCAGTACTTC. Variable domain in full (rest from reference TRBV28 and TRBJ2-7): DVKVTQSSRYLVKRTGEKVFLECVQDMDHENMFWYRQDPGLGLRLIYFSYDVKMKEKGDIPEGYSVSREKKERFSLILESASTNQTSMYLCASSKRSAFYEQYFGPGTRLTVT.

This rearrangement joins TRBV28 to TRBJ2-7, with 8 bases fitting TRBD1. CDR1 and CDR2 from the germline V gene are MDHEN and SYDVKM. This CDR3 region has 15 residues. With 5 bases clipped from V and 0 bases from J, the junction kept 6 bases outside the gene matches. In nucleotides, the CDR3 is TGTGCCAGCAGTCCGGGACAGGCATACTCCTACGAGCAGTACTTC. Protein product: CASSPGQAYSYEQYF.

In this sample, this clone turned up a few times. This sequence joins TRBV28 and TRBJ2-7; D is possibly TRBD1 (6 bases). Germline V gives CDR1 MDHEN, CDR2 SYDVKM. The CDR3 is made up of 12 amino acids. V lost 6 bases and J 3 bases, leaving 9 bases between the germline ends. CDR3 coding DNA: TGTGCCAGCAGACGAGGGGGCTACGAGCAGTACTTC. It codes for CASRRGGYEQYF.

The V gene is TRBV4-3, the J gene TRBJ2-5, with TRBD2 matching over 10 bases. CDR1 and CDR2 from the germline V gene are LGHNA and YSLEER. Trimming cost V 0 bases and J 7 bases; bases outside gene matches: 14. The CDR3 covers 18 residues. CDR3 bases: TGCGCCAGCAGCCAAGATCGGGCTAGCGGGAGCCCGACGGGGACCCAGTACTTC. This sequence encodes CASSQDRASGSPTGTQYF.

The chain recombines TRBV5-4 with TRBJ2-1, with 8 bases matching TRBD1. The germline gives CDR1 SGHNT, CDR2 YYREEE (reference sequence). The CDR3 runs to 13 residues. The ends lost 4 bases at V and 7 bases at J; junction bases unmatched: 4. The CDR3: CASSPTGVNEQFF. The CDR3 DNA sequence: TGTGCCAGCAGCCCGACAGGGGTTAATGAGCAGTTCTTC.

The chain links TRBV19 to TRBJ1-5; possible D gene TRBD1, 5 bases. Germline assignment: CDR1 LNHDA and CDR2 SQIVND (reference sequence). CDR3 length: 14 amino acids. The V end was cut by 3 bases, the J end by 2 bases, with 8 bases between. CDR3 loop: CASSIRVGNQPQHF. For the CDR3, the DNA is TGTGCCAGTAGTATCAGGGTTGGCAATCAGCCCCAGCATTTT.

The chain is built from TRBV7-2 and TRBJ2-7, with D possibly matching TRBD1 (6 bases). The V end was cut by 5 bases, the J end by 2 bases, with 19 bases between. CDR1 and CDR2 (germline): SGHTA, FQGNSA. The CDR3 loop spans 16 amino acids. The CDR3 DNA follows: TGTGCCAGCAGCCCTCCAGGGGCGGACGAAACCTACGAGCAGTACTTC. This gives the protein CASSPPGADETYEQYF.

The chain carries TRBV7-3 and TRBJ1-1, with D maybe TRBD1 (6 bases). V lost 6 bases and J 3 bases, leaving 11 bases between the germline ends. CDR3 length: 13 amino acids. Looked up from germline, CDR1 is SGHTA and CDR2 is FQGTGA. As DNA, the CDR3 is TGTGCCAGCAGGTCACAGGGAGACACTGAAGCTTTCTTT. It yields the protein CASRSQGDTEAFF.

The rearrangement uses TRBV4-3 and TRBJ2-1, with a possible D match to TRBD2 (6 bases). The CDR3 is 17 amino acids. The germline V gene has CDR1 LGHNA and CDR2 YSLEER. V was shortened by 0 bases and J by 2 bases, with 14 bases between the two germline ends. The CDR3 coding sequence is TGCGCCAGCAGCCAAGATTTTGGGGGGAGGCCCTACAATGAGCAGTTCTTC. Residues: CASSQDFGGRPYNEQFF.

This clone was detected only once. The chain has TRBV7-9 and TRBJ2-1; 13 bases align to TRBD2. Germline lookup yields CDR1 SEHNR and CDR2 FQNEAQ (reference sequence). Trimming removed 4 bases from V and 8 bases from J; junction bases left unmatched: 5. The CDR3 is made up of 15 amino acids. CDR3 sequence: CASSSGTSGTDEQFF. CDR3 DNA sequence: TGTGCCAGCAGCTCGGGGACTAGCGGGACGGATGAGCAGTTCTTC.

The chain employs TRBV4-2 and TRBJ1-4, with no clear D. Germline V gene lookup returns CDR1 LGHNA and CDR2 YNFKEQ. Between the trimmed V and J ends, which lost 0 bases and 16 bases, there was a span of 12 bases. This CDR3 has 12 residues. CDR3 in DNA: TGTGCCAGCAGCCAAGATCCGGGAATAAAGTTTTTT. The encoded protein is CASSQDPGIKFF.